This T cell receptor beta chain was profiled in a study of shared clonotypes between healthy human individuals. Overall study context: Each donor's CD8 memory used one plate, CD8 naive two, each CD4 subset three.

Profiling relied on immunoSEQ multiplex PCR, and the TCRdb table lists in-frame clones only, not all of them. Here the sample spans 700,000 to 950,000 clones, about 96% being singletons. CDR1 is SGHDN, CDR2 FVKESK, per germline. The CDR3 spans 14 residues. The V and J ends lost 1 base and 2 bases respectively, with 9 bases between them. Terminally differentiated effector memory CD45RA+ cells were left out of the naive CD8 fraction, which was CD45RO-negative and positively selected for CCR7. This TCR derives from a young man in good health. What was sequenced was naive CD8+ T cells sorted from blood. The chain carries TRBV14 and TRBJ2-7; D uncertain. CDR3 in DNA: TGTGCCAGCAGCCAAGGTACACGTCCCTACGAGCAGTACTTC. Residues: CASSQGTRPYEQYF.